This paragraph covers one T cell receptor beta chain sequence. TCRdb reprocessed the 5' RACE reads with MiXCR, giving one entry per CDR3 protein. The sample contains some 57,000 distinct CDR3 sequences, around 5.6% of which appear only once. This record comes from a study of early T cells in non-severe SARS-CoV-2 infection. Trimming cost V 3 bases and J 2 bases, with 11 bases left between them. CDR3 length equals 14 residues. In germline, CDR1 is SGHKS, CDR2 YYEKEE (reference sequence). The clonotype originates from an adult who was a healthcare worker with PCR-confirmed SARS-CoV-2 infection or an uninfected control (not recorded which). This chain connects TRBV5-5 to TRBJ1-2; tentative D call: TRBD1 (6 bases). Input material: whole blood. The CDR3 DNA is TGTGCCAGCAGCTGGGTCCAGGGGAACTATGGCTACACCTTC. It is translated as CASSWVQGNYGYTF.